This record looks at one T cell receptor (beta chain) sequence and its context. Losses at the gene ends were 3 bases for V and 3 bases for J; bases not matched to a gene: 4. The CDR3 loop spans 15 amino acids. Germline V gene sequence: CDR1 SNHLY, CDR2 FYNNEI. Only in-frame clones appear in the TCRdb table, and some are missing; sequencing was by immunoSEQ multiplex PCR. Of about 120,000 clones in the sample, approximately 79% are singletons; the top ten hold about 2.3%. The sample is drawn from a study of blood T cell repertoires in COVID-19. Overall study: Samples came from the United States, Italy and Spain, spanning acute and convalescent COVID-19.

The sample consisted of peripheral blood. The chain uses TRBV2 and TRBJ2-2; 7 nucleotides match TRBD1. The receptor's source is a man between 50 and 59 years old with acute or convalescent COVID-19. The CDR3 DNA sequence: TGTGCCAGCAGTGATGACAGGGTTGACACCGGGGAGCTGTTTTTT. It specifies CASSDDRVDTGELFF.